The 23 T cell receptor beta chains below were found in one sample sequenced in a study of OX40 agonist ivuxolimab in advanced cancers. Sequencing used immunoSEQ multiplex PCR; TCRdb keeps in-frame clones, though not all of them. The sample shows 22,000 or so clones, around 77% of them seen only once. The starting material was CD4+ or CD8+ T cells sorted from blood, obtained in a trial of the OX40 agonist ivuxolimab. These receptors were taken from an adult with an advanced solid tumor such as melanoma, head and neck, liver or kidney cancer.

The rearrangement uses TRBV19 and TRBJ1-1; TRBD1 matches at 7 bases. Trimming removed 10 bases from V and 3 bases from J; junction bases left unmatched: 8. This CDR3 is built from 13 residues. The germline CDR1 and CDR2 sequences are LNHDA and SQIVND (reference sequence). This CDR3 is CATRGVGDTEAFF. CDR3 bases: TGTGCCACCAGGGGGGTAGGAGACACTGAAGCTTTCTTT.

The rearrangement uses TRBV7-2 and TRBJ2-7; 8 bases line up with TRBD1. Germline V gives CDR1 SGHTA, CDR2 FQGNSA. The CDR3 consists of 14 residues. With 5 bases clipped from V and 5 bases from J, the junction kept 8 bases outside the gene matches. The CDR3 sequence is CASSPTTGDHEQYF. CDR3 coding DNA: TGTGCCAGCAGCCCGACGACAGGGGACCACGAGCAGTACTTC.

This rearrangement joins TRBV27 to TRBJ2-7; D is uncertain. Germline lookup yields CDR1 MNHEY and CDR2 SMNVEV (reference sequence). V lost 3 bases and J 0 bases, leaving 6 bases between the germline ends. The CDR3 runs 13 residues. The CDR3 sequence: CASSFSFSYEQYF. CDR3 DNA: TGTGCCAGCAGTTTCTCTTTCTCCTACGAGCAGTACTTC.

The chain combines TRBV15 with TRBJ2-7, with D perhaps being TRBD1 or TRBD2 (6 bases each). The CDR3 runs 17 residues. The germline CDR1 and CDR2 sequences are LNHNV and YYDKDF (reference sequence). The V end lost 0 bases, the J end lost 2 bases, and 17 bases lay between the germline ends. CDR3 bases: TGTGCCACCAGCAGAGATCATGGGCAGGGGAGGACCTACGAGCAGTACTTC. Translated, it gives CATSRDHGQGRTYEQYF.

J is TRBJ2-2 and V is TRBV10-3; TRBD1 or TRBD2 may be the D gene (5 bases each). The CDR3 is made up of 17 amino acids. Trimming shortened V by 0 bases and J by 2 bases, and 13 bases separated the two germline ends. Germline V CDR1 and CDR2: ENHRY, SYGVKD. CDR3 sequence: CAISESRARENTGELFF. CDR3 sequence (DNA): TGTGCCATCAGTGAGTCGAGGGCCAGGGAAAACACCGGGGAGCTGTTTTTT.

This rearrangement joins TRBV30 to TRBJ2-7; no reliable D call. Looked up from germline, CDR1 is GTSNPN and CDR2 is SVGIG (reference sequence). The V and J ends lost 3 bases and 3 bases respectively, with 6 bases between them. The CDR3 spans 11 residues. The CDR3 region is CAWSPLYEQYF. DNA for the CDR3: TGTGCCTGGAGCCCTCTCTACGAGCAGTACTTC.

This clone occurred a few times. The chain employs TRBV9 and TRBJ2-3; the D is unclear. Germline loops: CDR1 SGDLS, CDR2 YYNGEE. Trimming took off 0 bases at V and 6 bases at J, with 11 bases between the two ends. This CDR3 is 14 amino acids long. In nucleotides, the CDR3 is TGTGCCAGCAGCGTAGTAAGCCAGACGGATACGCAGTATTTT. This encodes CASSVVSQTDTQYF.

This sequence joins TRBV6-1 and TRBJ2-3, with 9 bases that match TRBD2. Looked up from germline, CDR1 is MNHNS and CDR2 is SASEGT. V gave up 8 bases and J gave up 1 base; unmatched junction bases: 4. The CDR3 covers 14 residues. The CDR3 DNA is TGTGCCAGCGATATAGCGGGGGGCACAGATACGCAGTATTTT. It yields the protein CASDIAGGTDTQYF.

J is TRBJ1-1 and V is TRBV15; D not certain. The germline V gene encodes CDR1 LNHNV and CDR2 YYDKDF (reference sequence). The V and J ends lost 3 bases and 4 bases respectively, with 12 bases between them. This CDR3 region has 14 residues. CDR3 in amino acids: CATSSERSGTEAFF. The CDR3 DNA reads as TGTGCCACCAGCAGCGAGCGGAGCGGCACTGAAGCTTTCTTT. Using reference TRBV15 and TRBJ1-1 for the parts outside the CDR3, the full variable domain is DAMVIQNPRYQVTQFGKPVTLSCSQTLNHNVMYWYQQKSSQAPKLLFHYYDKDFNNEADTPDNFQSRRPNTSFCFLDIRSPGLGDTAMYLCATSSERSGTEAFFGQGTRLTVV.

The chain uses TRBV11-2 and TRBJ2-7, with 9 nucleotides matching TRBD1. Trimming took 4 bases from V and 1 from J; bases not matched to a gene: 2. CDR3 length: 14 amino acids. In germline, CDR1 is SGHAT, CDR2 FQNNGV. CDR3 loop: CASSSTGGSYEQYF. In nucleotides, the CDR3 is TGTGCCAGCAGCTCGACAGGGGGGTCCTACGAGCAGTACTTC.

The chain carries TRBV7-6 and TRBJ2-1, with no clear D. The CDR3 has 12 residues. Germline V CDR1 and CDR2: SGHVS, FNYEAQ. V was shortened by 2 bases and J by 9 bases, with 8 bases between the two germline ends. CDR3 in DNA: TGTGCCAGCAGCTTACTGGCGAGTGAGCAGTTCTTC. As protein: CASSLLASEQFF.

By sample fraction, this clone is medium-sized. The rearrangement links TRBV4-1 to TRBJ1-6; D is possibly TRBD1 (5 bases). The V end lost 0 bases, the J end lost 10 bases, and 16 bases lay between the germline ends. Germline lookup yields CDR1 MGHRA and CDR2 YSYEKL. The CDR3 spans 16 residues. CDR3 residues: CASSQEQTGRASPLHF. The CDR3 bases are TGCGCCAGCAGCCAAGAACAAACAGGACGAGCATCACCCCTCCACTTT.

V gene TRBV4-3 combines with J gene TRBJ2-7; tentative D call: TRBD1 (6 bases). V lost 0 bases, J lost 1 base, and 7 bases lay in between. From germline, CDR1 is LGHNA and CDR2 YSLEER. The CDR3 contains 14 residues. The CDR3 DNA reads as TGCGCCAGCAGCCAAGACAGGGGTTCCTACGAGCAGTACTTC. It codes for CASSQDRGSYEQYF.

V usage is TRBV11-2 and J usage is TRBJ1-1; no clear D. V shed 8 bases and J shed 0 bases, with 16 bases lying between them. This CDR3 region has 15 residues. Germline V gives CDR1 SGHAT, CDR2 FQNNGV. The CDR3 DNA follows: TGTGCCAGCCAACTTACGAGGGCCCTGAACACTGAAGCTTTCTTT. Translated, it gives CASQLTRALNTEAFF.

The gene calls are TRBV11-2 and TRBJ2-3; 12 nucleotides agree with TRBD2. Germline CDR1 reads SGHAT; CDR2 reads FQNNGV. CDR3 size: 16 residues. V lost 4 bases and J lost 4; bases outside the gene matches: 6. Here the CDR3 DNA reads TGTGCCAGCAGCTCCCGACTAGCGGGGGTGGCAGATACGCAGTATTTT. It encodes CASSSRLAGVADTQYF.

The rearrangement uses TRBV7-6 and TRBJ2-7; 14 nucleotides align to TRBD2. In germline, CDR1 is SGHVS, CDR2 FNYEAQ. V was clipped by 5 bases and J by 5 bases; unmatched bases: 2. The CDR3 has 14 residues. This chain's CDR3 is CASSQGLAGDEQYF. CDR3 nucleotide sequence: TGTGCCAGCAGCCAGGGACTAGCGGGGGACGAGCAGTACTTC.

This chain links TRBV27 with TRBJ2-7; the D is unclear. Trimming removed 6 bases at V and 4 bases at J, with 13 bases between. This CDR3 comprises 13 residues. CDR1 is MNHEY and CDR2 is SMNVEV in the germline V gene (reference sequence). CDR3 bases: TGTGCCAGCAGCCCCCTTAGCCGGTACGAGCAGTACTTC. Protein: CASSPLSRYEQYF.

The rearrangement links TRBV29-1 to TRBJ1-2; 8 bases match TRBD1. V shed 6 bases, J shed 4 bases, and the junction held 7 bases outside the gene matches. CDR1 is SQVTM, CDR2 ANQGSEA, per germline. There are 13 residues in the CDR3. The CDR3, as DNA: TGCAGCGTCGCAGGGGGCGATGTCTATGGCTACACCTTC. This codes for CSVAGGDVYGYTF.

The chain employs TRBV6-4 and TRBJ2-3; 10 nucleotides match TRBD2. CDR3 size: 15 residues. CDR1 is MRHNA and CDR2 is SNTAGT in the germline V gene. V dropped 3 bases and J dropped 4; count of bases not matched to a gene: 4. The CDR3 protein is CASSEILAGPDTQYF. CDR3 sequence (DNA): TGTGCCAGCAGTGAGATACTAGCGGGGCCAGATACGCAGTATTTT.

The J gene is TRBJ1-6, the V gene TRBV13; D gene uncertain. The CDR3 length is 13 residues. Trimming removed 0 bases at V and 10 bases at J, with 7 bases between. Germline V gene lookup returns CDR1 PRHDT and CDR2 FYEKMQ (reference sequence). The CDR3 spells CASSLGSGSPLHF. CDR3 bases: TGTGCCAGCAGCTTAGGGTCGGGCTCACCCCTCCACTTT.

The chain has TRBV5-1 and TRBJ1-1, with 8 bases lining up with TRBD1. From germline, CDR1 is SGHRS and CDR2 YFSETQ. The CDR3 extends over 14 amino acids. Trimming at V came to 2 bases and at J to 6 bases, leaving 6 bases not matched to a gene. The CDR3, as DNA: TGCGCCAGCAGCTTTGGACAGGGAATGTCTGAAGCTTTCTTT. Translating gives CASSFGQGMSEAFF.

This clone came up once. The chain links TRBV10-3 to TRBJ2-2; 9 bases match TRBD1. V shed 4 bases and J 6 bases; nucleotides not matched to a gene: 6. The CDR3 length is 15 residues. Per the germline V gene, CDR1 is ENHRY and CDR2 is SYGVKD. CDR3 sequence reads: CAISGPGQGPGELFF. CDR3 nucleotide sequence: TGTGCCATCAGTGGCCCGGGACAGGGCCCCGGGGAGCTGTTTTTT.

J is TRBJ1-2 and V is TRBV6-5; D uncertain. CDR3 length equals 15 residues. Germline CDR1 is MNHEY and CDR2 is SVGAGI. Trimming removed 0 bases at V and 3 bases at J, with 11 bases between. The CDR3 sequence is CASSYSTKSDYGYTF. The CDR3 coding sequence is TGTGCCAGCAGTTACTCGACAAAATCAGACTATGGCTACACCTTC.